This section outlines one TCR beta chain sequence together with its context. Its target antigen remains unknown. Base qualities are missing; no much larger clone stands one base away. The data derive from a study of blood T cell repertoires in COVID-19 (dated by TCRdb to about 2020). At the level of the whole study: Samples covering the acute and convalescent phases of COVID-19 were provided by collaborators in the United States, Italy and Spain. A freely available public database, intended as a resource for researchers studying the immune response to SARS-CoV-2, is where the repertoires were released. The dataset comprised deeply sampled blood TCRbeta repertoires from subjects exposed to, actively infected with, or recovered from COVID-19. The material from the prospective study consisted of cDNA or gDNA derived from T cells, B-cell-depleted T cells, or PBMCs. Where HLA class I and class II types were available, the types were taken from metadata supplied by the sample provider, not from assay-based typing. Samples were obtained from the ongoing ImmuneRACE study (first 160 participants) and from over a thousand subjects provided by 6 global collaborators. Nearly every sample came with metadata listing a de-identified subject ID, COVID-19 status, age in years and sex.

TCRbeta CDR3 regions were amplified from genomic DNA by means of the immunoSEQ Assay, a bias-controlled multiplex PCR. On the study's bioinformatics: The number of nucleated cells in each sample was estimated by amplification of reference gene primers within the assay. To quantify the absolute abundance of each unique TCRbeta CDR3 rearrangement, sequence reads were collapsed and filtered. For each sample, productive Simpson clonality was calculated by taking the square root of Simpson's diversity index across productive rearrangements. Held by TCRdb, this immuneACCESS table contains in-frame sequences only and omits some clones. Under half of the omission traces to an unresolved V gene where checked; the cause of the rest is unknown. That table is the source of V, J and clone size, and D and trimming were worked out from the DNA. The sample contains 70,000 or so clones, 90% of them found a single time. Clones ranked in the top ten supply over 4% of the sample.

Results the study describes overall, beyond this receptor: The quantity of clinical and demographic metadata differed by source and by participant and was supplied without curation.

Each collaborating institution followed its own protocols to collect whole blood in K2EDTA tubes. Collaborator samples were shipped for TCRbeta analysis as frozen whole blood, isolated PBMCs, or DNA extracted from either sample type. CDR1 MGHRA and CDR2 YSYEKL are derived from the germline V gene. Counted from cysteine to phenylalanine, this CDR3 has 15 amino acids. Only the CDR3 DNA stays, 45 bases, in frame from base 1. Relative to germline, V is missing 4 bases and J is missing 4 bases, with 4 bases of the junction outside any gene match. The chain employs TRBV4-1 and TRBJ2-1, with 10 junctional bases fitting TRBD2. What was sequenced was peripheral blood. The receptor was isolated from a woman aged 18-29 years with acute or convalescent COVID-19. Here the CDR3 is given as CASSPTSGEYNEQFF. The DNA reads TGCGCCAGCAGCCCCACTAGCGGGGAGTACAATGAGCAGTTCTTC.